This is a list of T cell receptor beta chains from one sample in a study of HIV-infected patients and healthy controls. From the 5' RACE reads, TCRdb called clonotypes with MiXCR, one entry per CDR3 protein. The sample includes about 70,000 distinct CDR3 sequences, 15% to 20% of them seen just once. Sequenced sample: CD4+ T cells from blood. The receptors come from a human donor in good health. CDR3s include the opening cysteine and the closing phenylalanine or tryptophan. A D gene is named only where the DNA matches it firmly. Some rows have no size entry. The others give once, few or many, or a class for an expanded clone.

v_call	d_call	clone_size	cdr3_length	j_call	cdr3_nt	cdr3_aa
TRBV20-1	TRBD2	few	15	TRBJ2-1	TGCAGTGCTATAGGTCTAGCGGGAGGGCGGGATGAGCAGTTCTTC	CSAIGLAGGRDEQFF
TRBV4-3	-	-	17	TRBJ2-7	TGCGCCAGCAGCCACTACCCTACCGGGACTGTCTCCTACGAGCAGTACTTC	CASSHYPTGTVSYEQYF
TRBV19	-	few	14	TRBJ2-6	TGTGCCAGTAGTATTGTCTCTGGGGCCAACGTCCTGACTTTC	CASSIVSGANVLTF
TRBV20-1	TRBD2	-	14	TRBJ2-7	TGCAGTGCTAGCCAGCGGGAGTCTTCCGACGAGCAGTACTTC	CSASQRESSDEQYF
TRBV7-3	-	-	17	TRBJ2-6	TGTGCCAGCAGCTCCCATCTTCCCGGCTCTGGGGCCAACGTCCTGACTTTC	CASSSHLPGSGANVLTF
TRBV24-1	-	-	13	TRBJ1-1	TGTGCCACCAGTGGGCCGCAGAACACTGAAGCTTTCTTT	CATSGPQNTEAFF
TRBV29-1	TRBD1	many	13	TRBJ2-3	TGCAGCGCCCTAGACAGGGCCGGAAATACGCAGTATTTT	CSALDRAGNTQYF
TRBV27	TRBD1	few	16	TRBJ2-2	TGTGCCAGCAGTCCCCAGAGGACAGGGGTCACCGGGGAGCTGTTTTTT	CASSPQRTGVTGELFF
TRBV5-1	-	many	14	TRBJ1-1	TGCGCCAGCAGCTTATCCTATGACCGCTCATGGGCTTTCTTT	CASSLSYDRSWAFF
TRBV4-3	TRBD1	many	13	TRBJ1-1	TGCGCCAGCAGCCGGAGACAGGGCGCTGAAGCTTTCTTT	CASSRRQGAEAFF
TRBV20-1	TRBD2	few	16	TRBJ2-7	TGCAGTGCAACCGGGACTAGCGGGGGGAGTCGGGGCGAGCAGTACTTC	CSATGTSGGSRGEQYF
TRBV7-6	-	-	16	TRBJ2-6	TGTGCCAGCAGCTCCGCTCCAGGATCTGGGGCCAACGTCCTGACTTTC	CASSSAPGSGANVLTF
TRBV20-1	-	-	11	TRBJ2-7	TGCAGTGCTCGTGGGAGCTACGAGCAGTACTTC	CSARGSYEQYF
TRBV20-1	-	many	14	TRBJ2-6	TGCAGTGCTAGAGGGGGAGCCGGGGCCAACGTCCTGACTTTC	CSARGGAGANVLTF
TRBV12-3/TRBV12-4	-	-	14	TRBJ1-5	TGTGCCAGCAGTTTGGAGGGGGGCTGGCAGCCCCAGCATTTT	CASSLEGGWQPQHF
TRBV2	TRBD2	-	19	TRBJ2-1	TGTGCCACCACACCGGGACAGATACTAGCGGGAGGGAAAAACAATGAGCAGTTCTTC	CATTPGQILAGGKNNEQFF
TRBV6-1	TRBD2	-	15	TRBJ2-1	TGTGCCAGCAGTGAGACCGGGACTAGTCGCGTGTACCTGTTCTTC	CASSETGTSRVYLFF
TRBV11-2	TRBD1	-	18	TRBJ2-1	TGTGCCAGCAGCCATGTCGGACAGGGGGCGCATCCCCGGAATGAGCAGTTCTTC	CASSHVGQGAHPRNEQFF
TRBV6-2/TRBV6-3	-	-	13	TRBJ2-7	TGTGCCATCAGGGGGGCGCCAACCTACGAGCAGTACTTC	CAIRGAPTYEQYF
TRBV4-2	-	-	18	TRBJ2-7	TGTGCCAGCAGCCAGGAGGGTAAAGGGCGAGGGGCGTCCTACGAGCAGTACTTC	CASSQEGKGRGASYEQYF
TRBV18	-	-	14	TRBJ2-3	TGTGCCAGCTCACCCGTGCCCCTCACAGATACGCAGTATTTT	CASSPVPLTDTQYF
TRBV19	TRBD1	-	16	TRBJ2-2	TGTGCCAGTAGTACTACGGACAGGGGGAACACCGGGGAGCTGTTTTTT	CASSTTDRGNTGELFF
TRBV7-9	-	-	13	TRBJ1-3	TGTGCCAGCAGTTCAATCTACGGAAACACCATATATTTT	CASSSIYGNTIYF
TRBV6-6	TRBD2	few	15	TRBJ2-3	TGTGCCAGCAGTTTTCTAGCGGGGGGGCCAGATACGCAGTATTTT	CASSFLAGGPDTQYF
TRBV18	-	few	11	TRBJ2-3	TGTGCCAGCTCACGCCAGGATACGCAGTATTTT	CASSRQDTQYF
TRBV10-3	-	-	14	TRBJ2-7	TGTGCCATCAGTGAGGACCGGAGCTCCTACGAGCAGTACTTC	CAISEDRSSYEQYF
TRBV4-2	-	-	18	TRBJ2-5	TGTGCCAGCAGCCGCACGACCTCCGGGCAACGACTTAGGGAGACCCAGTACTTC	CASSRTTSGQRLRETQYF
TRBV7-2	-	-	13	TRBJ2-1	TGTGCCAGCAGCTATTTGCGTAACAATGAGCAGTTCTTC	CASSYLRNNEQFF
TRBV29-1	-	-	13	TRBJ1-1	TGCAGCGTTAGGGGGGGCCCGAACACTGAAGCTTTCTTT	CSVRGGPNTEAFF
TRBV19	-	-	16	TRBJ2-7	TGTGCCAGTAGTATCCTCCGGGGGACAGATATTTTTGAGCAGTACTTC	CASSILRGTDIFEQYF
TRBV11-3	TRBD2	-	19	TRBJ2-2	TGTGCCAGCAGCTTCGATCGGGACGCCGGGAGGGTGGACCGTGAGGAGCTGTTTTTT	CASSFDRDAGRVDREELFF
TRBV3-1	-	few	15	TRBJ1-2	TGTGCCAGCAGCCAAGGCCGGGCAGGGTTATATGGCTACACCTTC	CASSQGRAGLYGYTF
TRBV20-1	-	many	11	TRBJ1-5	TGCAGTGCGGTGAGCAATCAGCCCCAGCATTTT	CSAVSNQPQHF
TRBV6-6	TRBD1	-	14	TRBJ1-4	TGTGCCAGCAGTCCGACAGGGCGAACTGAAAAACTGTTTTTT	CASSPTGRTEKLFF
TRBV7-3	-	many	15	TRBJ1-6	TGTGCCAGCAGCTTAAATCCTCAGGCAAATTCACCCCTCCACTTT	CASSLNPQANSPLHF
TRBV29-1	TRBD1	-	11	TRBJ1-1	TGCAGCGTTGGAAGGGGACAGAAAGCTTTCTTT	CSVGRGQKAFF
TRBV20-1	-	few	16	TRBJ2-3	TGCAGTGCTAGAGGGGGGTGGGGGTCTAGCACAGATACGCAGTATTTT	CSARGGWGSSTDTQYF
TRBV6-6	TRBD2	many	14	TRBJ2-7	TGTGCCAGCAGTCGAGCGGGAGGGCCTGGCGAGCAGTACTTC	CASSRAGGPGEQYF
TRBV7-2	-	few	16	TRBJ1-4	TGTGCCAGCAGCTTAGTTATAAGTGCAACTAATGAAAAACTGTTTTTT	CASSLVISATNEKLFF
TRBV19	TRBD1	-	14	TRBJ2-7	TGTGCCAGTAGTATAGGCCCAGGGGGCGGCGAGCAGTACTTC	CASSIGPGGGEQYF
TRBV9	-	-	16	TRBJ2-1	TGTGCCAGCAGCGTAGACGACGGAGGGATATACAATGAGCAGTTCTTC	CASSVDDGGIYNEQFF
TRBV30	-	-	12	TRBJ1-1	TGTGCCTGGAAGAGGGGGATCACTGAAGCTTTCTTT	CAWKRGITEAFF
TRBV5-5	-	many	13	TRBJ1-5	TGTGCCAGCAGCTGGGACAGCAATCAGCCCCAGCATTTT	CASSWDSNQPQHF
TRBV14	-	once	16	TRBJ2-7	TGTGCCAGCAGCCGATCCGGGACAAAAAGTTCCTACGAGCAGTACTTC	CASSRSGTKSSYEQYF
TRBV5-1	-	many	13	TRBJ1-2	TGCGCCAGCAGCTTGTACCAGGCCAGTCCCTACACCTTC	CASSLYQASPYTF
TRBV7-2	TRBD2	few	14	TRBJ2-1	TGTGCCAGCAGCCCTAGCGGATCGGGACGTGAGCAGTTCTTC	CASSPSGSGREQFF
TRBV6-2/TRBV6-3	-	few	17	TRBJ2-1	TGTGCCGCCCAGGCAGCGCGACGCGCGAGCTCCTACAATGAGCAGTTCTTC	CAAQAARRASSYNEQFF
TRBV29-1	-	-	15	TRBJ2-1	TGCAGCGTTGAAGATCGAGGTGGGGTTGGCAATGAGCAGTTCTTC	CSVEDRGGVGNEQFF
TRBV12-3/TRBV12-4	TRBD1	-	15	TRBJ2-2	TGTGCCAGCCAACCACGGACAGGGACCGGCGGGGAGCTGTTTTTT	CASQPRTGTGGELFF
TRBV6-5	-	many	15	TRBJ2-7	TGTGCCAGCAGTTACACCCGACAGGCCTCCTACGAGCAGTACTTC	CASSYTRQASYEQYF
TRBV28	-	-	13	TRBJ1-1	TGTGCCAGCAGTGGACGGGTAGAGGCTGAAGCTTTCTTT	CASSGRVEAEAFF
TRBV7-9	-	few	12	TRBJ1-2	TGTGCCAGCAGCTTACAGGGGAATGGCTACACCTTC	CASSLQGNGYTF
TRBV5-1	-	few	13	TRBJ1-3	TGCGCCAGCAGAATGACAGACGGAAACACCATATATTTT	CASRMTDGNTIYF
TRBV7-8	TRBD2	-	18	TRBJ2-3	TGTGCCAGCAGCCGGAAGACCCTAGCGGGGGGGAGCACAGATACGCAGTATTTT	CASSRKTLAGGSTDTQYF